What follows are 14 T cell receptor beta chains derived from one specimen sequenced in a study of OX40 agonist ivuxolimab in advanced cancers. Profiled with immunoSEQ multiplex PCR; TCRdb holds only in-frame clones, not every one. The sample holds around 70,000 clones, roughly 85% seen once. Here the sequenced sample was CD4+ or CD8+ T cells sorted from blood, taken in a trial of the OX40 agonist ivuxolimab. These receptors were obtained from an adult with an advanced solid tumor such as melanoma, head and neck, liver or kidney cancer.

The V and J genes are TRBV28 and TRBJ2-2, with D uncertain. V dropped 3 bases and J dropped 6 bases, with 14 bases sitting between them. Germline-derived CDR1 and CDR2 are MDHEN and SYDVKM. The CDR3 length is 15 residues. As DNA, the CDR3 is TGTGCCAGCAGTTTGGGTTCGTTTAGTGCCGGGGAGCTGTTTTTT. As protein: CASSLGSFSAGELFF.

V usage is TRBV7-3 and J usage is TRBJ2-2; no reliable D call. V lost 5 bases, J lost 5 bases, and 6 bases lay in between. The CDR3 is made up of 12 amino acids. Germline V gene sequence: CDR1 SGHTA, CDR2 FQGTGA. In DNA form, the CDR3 reads TGTGCCAGCAGCCCTGGGACCGGGGAGCTGTTTTTT. This encodes CASSPGTGELFF.

V usage is TRBV18 and J usage is TRBJ1-1; D remains unclear. The V end lost 1 base, the J end lost 1 base, and 7 bases lay between the germline ends. There are 14 residues in the CDR3. Germline V CDR1 and CDR2: KGHSH, LQKENI. The CDR3 loop reads CASSPQGRNTEAFF. The CDR3 bases are TGTGCCAGCTCACCACAGGGTAGGAACACTGAAGCTTTCTTT.

The chain employs TRBV5-1 and TRBJ2-1; D is possibly TRBD2 (5 bases). Looked up from germline, CDR1 is SGHRS and CDR2 is YFSETQ. The V end was cut by 5 bases, the J end by 0 bases, with 12 bases between. The CDR3 has 15 amino acids. This chain's CDR3 is CASSRAANSYNEQFF. The CDR3 region has the DNA TGCGCCAGCAGTCGAGCGGCGAACTCCTACAATGAGCAGTTCTTC.

The V and J genes are TRBV10-3 and TRBJ1-2, with 11 bases lining up with TRBD1. This CDR3 contains 19 residues. J lost 0 bases, V lost 1 base, and 10 bases had no gene match. Germline CDR1 reads ENHRY; CDR2 reads SYGVKD. CDR3 bases: TGTGCCATCAGTGAGTTGGACAGGGGGCAACACTATTCTAACTATGGCTACACCTTC. It yields the protein CAISELDRGQHYSNYGYTF.

In this sample, this clone turned up once. The chain carries TRBV10-2 and TRBJ2-1; TRBD1 is a possible D gene (5 bases). Trimming removed 2 bases at V and 9 bases at J, with 5 bases between. In germline, CDR1 is WSHSY, CDR2 SAAADI. This CDR3 spans 11 amino acids. The CDR3 coding sequence is TGCGCCAGCAGTGAGCAGGGTGAGCAGTTCTTC. It encodes CASSEQGEQFF.

J is TRBJ2-7 and V is TRBV29-1, with TRBD1 identical over 8 bases. After removal of 5 bases from V and 1 base from J, the junction contained 7 bases not matched to a gene. The CDR3 extends over 14 amino acids. CDR1 and CDR2 (germline): SQVTM, ANQGSEA. CDR3 sequence: CSVHGQGSSYEQYF. The CDR3 coding sequence is TGCAGCGTTCACGGACAGGGATCTTCCTACGAGCAGTACTTC.

J is TRBJ1-2 and V is TRBV10-1; TRBD1 matches 8 bases. CDR1 WNHNN and CDR2 SYGVQD come from the germline V gene (reference sequence). V shed 3 bases and J 5 bases; nucleotides not matched to a gene: 2. This CDR3 spans 13 amino acids. CDR3 amino acids: CASSDRTGYGYTF. The CDR3, as DNA: TGCGCCAGCAGTGACCGGACAGGGTATGGCTACACCTTC.

The J gene is TRBJ2-3, the V gene TRBV14, with D perhaps TRBD1 or TRBD2 (5 bases each). The ends were cut back, 3 bases at V and 1 base at J, with 17 bases in the middle. The CDR3 contains 17 residues. Germline V gene sequence: CDR1 SGHDN, CDR2 FVKESK. The CDR3 sequence is CASSHPPGRGGTDTQYF. The CDR3 region has the DNA TGTGCCAGCAGCCACCCCCCGGGGCGCGGTGGCACAGATACGCAGTATTTT.

On this clone itself: Other DNA sequences in the same sample also yield this CDR3. The chain carries TRBV5-6 and TRBJ1-5; TRBD1 agrees at 7 bases. V lost 3 bases and J lost 2; bases outside the gene matches: 5. The CDR3 has 15 residues. Germline values: CDR1 SGHDT, CDR2 YYEEEE. The CDR3 loop reads CASSSDRVGNQPQHF. CDR3 nucleotides: TGTGCCAGCAGCTCAGACAGGGTCGGCAATCAGCCCCAGCATTTT.

The V call is TRBV14, the J call TRBJ2-3; no reliable D call. The germline CDR1 and CDR2 sequences are SGHDN and FVKESK. The length of the CDR3 is 16 residues. Deletions cut 4 bases from V and 0 bases from J, with 14 bases between. DNA of the CDR3: TGTGCCAGCAGCCCCAGCCTAGGGTGGAGCACAGATACGCAGTATTTT. Protein product: CASSPSLGWSTDTQYF.

The chain carries TRBV5-4 and TRBJ2-3; 14 bases map to TRBD2. The CDR3 has 16 residues. The ends lost 4 bases at V and 5 bases at J; junction bases unmatched: 6. Germline V CDR1 and CDR2: SGHNT, YYREEE (reference sequence). The CDR3 spells CASSPTSGGAIDTQYF. The CDR3 DNA reads as TGTGCCAGCAGCCCGACTAGCGGGGGGGCGATAGATACGCAGTATTTT.

The chain links TRBV5-1 to TRBJ2-7; 13 nucleotides agree with TRBD2. The CDR3 sequence is 18 residues long. V was pared by 0 bases and J by 2 bases, with 8 bases of the junction left unmatched. Germline values: CDR1 SGHRS, CDR2 YFSETQ. The CDR3 is CASSLAPWGTSGTYEQYV. In nucleotides, the CDR3 is TGCGCCAGCAGCTTGGCCCCATGGGGGACTAGCGGGACCTACGAGCAGTACGTC.

The chain has TRBV28 and TRBJ1-5; 10 nucleotides align to TRBD1. Germline V CDR1 and CDR2: MDHEN, SYDVKM. V lost 10 bases to trimming and J lost 0 bases; unmatched junction nucleotides: 9. The CDR3 runs to 16 residues. CDR3 nucleotides: TGTGCCACGATCCGGGACAGGGGATATAGCAATCAGCCCCAGCATTTT. Amino acids: CATIRDRGYSNQPQHF. Based on the CDR3 plus reference TRBV28 and TRBJ1-5, the full variable domain is DVKVTQSSRYLVKRTGEKVFLECVQDMDHENMFWYRQDPGLGLRLIYFSYDVKMKEKGDIPEGYSVSREKKERFSLILESASTNQTSMYLCATIRDRGYSNQPQHFGDGTRLSIL.